This T cell receptor beta chain came from a study of T-cell reconstitution after alpha-beta-depleted transplantation in children. This clonotype was seen repeatedly, ten times or more. Its antigen remains unidentified. As it was prepared, the TCRbeta library received unique molecular identifiers. One entry per CDR3 protein, called by TCRdb with MiXCR from the PCR reads. The sample has approximately 300,000 distinct CDR3 sequences; around 7.1% are singletons. V was shortened by 6 bases and J by 0 bases, with 20 bases between the two germline ends. The CDR3 covers 17 residues. Findings of the study overall: T-cell numbers and diversity one year post-transplant derived largely from freshly generated T cells. Diversity of TCRbeta at day 60 was high in some patients, arising from surviving recipient T cells and thymic progenitors. Several hundred rapidly expanded clones from non-depleted graft cells reportedly supplied alpha-beta T cells about two months post-transplant.

This TCR derives from a female patient under 10 years old who had a stem cell transplant for Fanconi anemia, so the T cells may come from the graft donor. V is TRBV12-3 or TRBV12-4 and J is TRBJ1-2, with a tentative D call TRBD1 (5 bases). Sample: peripheral blood, taken 360 days after TCRalphabeta/CD19-depleted stem cell transplant. Here the CDR3 DNA reads TGTGCCAGCAGGTTCATTGGGCAGGGTTTAGCTAACTATGGCTACACCTTC. This codes for CASRFIGQGLANYGYTF.